This paragraph covers one TCR beta chain sequence. Sequencing was performed with immunoSEQ multiplex PCR; in TCRdb, only in-frame clones are kept and a portion is missing. Of approximately 490,000 clones listed, more than 75% are singletons. This record comes from a study of shared T cell receptors in the human thymus. The same data also went into a second study, on human thymus T cells. That source reports: Thymic samples were excised during corrective heart operations. Blood and thymic repertoires both appeared biased in V and J gene usage.

What was sequenced was thymocytes. This clonotype was obtained from a boy in the first two years of life with a congenital heart defect.

The CDR3 sequence is CASSLLGGAYEKLFF. For the CDR3, the DNA is TGTGCCAGCAGTCTCCTAGGGGGGGCTTATGAAAAACTGTTTTTT. The chain links TRBV27 to TRBJ1-4; D possibly corresponds to TRBD1 (6 bases). Trimming took off 5 bases at V and 6 bases at J, with 16 bases between the two ends. CDR3 size: 15 residues. The germline gives CDR1 MNHEY, CDR2 SMNVEV (reference sequence).